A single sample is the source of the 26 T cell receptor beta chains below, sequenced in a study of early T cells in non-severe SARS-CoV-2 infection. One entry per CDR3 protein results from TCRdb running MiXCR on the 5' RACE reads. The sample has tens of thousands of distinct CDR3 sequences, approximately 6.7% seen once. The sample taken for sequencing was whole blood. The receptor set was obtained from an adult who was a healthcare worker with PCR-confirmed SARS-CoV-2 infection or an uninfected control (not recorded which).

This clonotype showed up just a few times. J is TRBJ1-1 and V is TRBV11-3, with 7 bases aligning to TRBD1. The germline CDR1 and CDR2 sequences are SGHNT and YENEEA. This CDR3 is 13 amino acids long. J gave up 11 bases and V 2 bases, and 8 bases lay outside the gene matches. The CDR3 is CASSLPGQEFAFF. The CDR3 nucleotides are TGTGCCAGCAGCTTACCCGGACAGGAGTTCGCTTTCTTT.

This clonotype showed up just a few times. The CDR3: CASSIRTHGAGELFF. CDR3 bases: TGTGCCAGCAGCATCCGCACTCATGGAGCCGGGGAGCTGTTTTTT. The chain links TRBV7-6 to TRBJ2-2, with D uncertain. This CDR3 has 15 amino acids. Germline V CDR1 and CDR2: SGHVS, FNYEAQ. V lost 5 bases and J 6 bases, leaving 16 bases between the germline ends.

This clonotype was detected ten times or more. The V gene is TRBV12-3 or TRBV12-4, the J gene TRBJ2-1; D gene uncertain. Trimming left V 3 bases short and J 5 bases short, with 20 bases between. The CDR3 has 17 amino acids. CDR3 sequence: CASSFPPSLVWDNEQFF. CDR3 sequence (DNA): TGTGCCAGCAGTTTCCCTCCATCTCTAGTGTGGGACAATGAGCAGTTCTTC.

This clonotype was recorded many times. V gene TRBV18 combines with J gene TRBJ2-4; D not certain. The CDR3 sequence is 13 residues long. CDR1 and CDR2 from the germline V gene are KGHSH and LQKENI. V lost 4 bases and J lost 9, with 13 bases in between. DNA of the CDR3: TGTGCCAGCTCACTCACCGCTTATGGCATTCAGTACTTC. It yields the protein CASSLTAYGIQYF.

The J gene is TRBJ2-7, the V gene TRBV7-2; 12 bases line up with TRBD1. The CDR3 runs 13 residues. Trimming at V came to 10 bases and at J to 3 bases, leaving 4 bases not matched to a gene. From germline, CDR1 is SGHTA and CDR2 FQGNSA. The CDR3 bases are TGTGCCACCGGGACAGGGGGCCTCTACGAGCAGTACTTC. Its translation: CATGTGGLYEQYF.

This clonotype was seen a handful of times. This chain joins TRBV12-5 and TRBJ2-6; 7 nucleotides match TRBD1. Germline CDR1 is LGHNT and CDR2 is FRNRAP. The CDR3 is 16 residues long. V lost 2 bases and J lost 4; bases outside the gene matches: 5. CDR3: CASGLTGESGANVLTF. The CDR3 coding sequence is TGTGCTAGTGGTTTGACAGGGGAGTCGGGGGCCAACGTCCTGACTTTC.

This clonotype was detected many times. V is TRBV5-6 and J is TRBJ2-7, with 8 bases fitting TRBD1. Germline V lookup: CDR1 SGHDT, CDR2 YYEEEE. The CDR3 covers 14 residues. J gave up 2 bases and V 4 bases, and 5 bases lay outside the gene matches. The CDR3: CASSIGTGAYEQYF. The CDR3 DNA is TGTGCCAGCAGCATCGGGACAGGAGCCTACGAGCAGTACTTC.

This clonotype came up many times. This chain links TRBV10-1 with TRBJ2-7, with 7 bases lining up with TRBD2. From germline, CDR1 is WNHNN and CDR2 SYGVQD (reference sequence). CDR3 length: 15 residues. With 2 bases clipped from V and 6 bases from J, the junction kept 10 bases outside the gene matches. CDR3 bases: TGCGCCAGCAGTGAGCAGCGGGGACGTTGGGGCGAGCAGTACTTC. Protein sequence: CASSEQRGRWGEQYF.

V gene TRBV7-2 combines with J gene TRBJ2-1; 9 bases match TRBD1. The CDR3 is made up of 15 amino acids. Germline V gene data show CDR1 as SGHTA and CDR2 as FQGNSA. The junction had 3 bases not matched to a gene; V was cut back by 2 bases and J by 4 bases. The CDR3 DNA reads TGTGCCAGCAGCTTATCGGGACAGGGTTACAATGAGCAGTTCTTC. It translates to CASSLSGQGYNEQFF. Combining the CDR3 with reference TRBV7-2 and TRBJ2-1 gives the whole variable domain GAGVSQSPSNKVTEKGKDVELRCDPISGHTALYWYRQSLGQGLEFLIYFQGNSAPDKSGLPSDRFSAERTGGSVSTLTIQRTQQEDSAVYLCASSLSGQGYNEQFFGPGTRLTVL.

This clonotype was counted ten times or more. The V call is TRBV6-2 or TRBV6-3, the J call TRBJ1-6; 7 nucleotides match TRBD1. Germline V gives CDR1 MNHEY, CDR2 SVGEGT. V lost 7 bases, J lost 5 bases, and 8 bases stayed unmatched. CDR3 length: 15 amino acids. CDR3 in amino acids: CASTAGQSNNSPLHF. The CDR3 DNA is TGTGCCAGCACCGCGGGACAGAGCAATAATTCACCCCTCCACTTT.

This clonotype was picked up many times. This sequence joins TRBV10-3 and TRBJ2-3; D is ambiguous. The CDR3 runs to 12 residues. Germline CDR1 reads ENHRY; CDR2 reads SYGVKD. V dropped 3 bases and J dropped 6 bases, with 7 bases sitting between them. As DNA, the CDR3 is TGTGCCATCAGTGACTCCTCGGATACGCAGTATTTT. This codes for CAISDSSDTQYF.

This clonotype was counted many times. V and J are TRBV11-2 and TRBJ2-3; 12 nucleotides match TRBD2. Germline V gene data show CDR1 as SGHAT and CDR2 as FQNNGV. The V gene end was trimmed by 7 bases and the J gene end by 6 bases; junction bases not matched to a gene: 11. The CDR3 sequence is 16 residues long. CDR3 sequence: CASTNRLAGVGDTQYF. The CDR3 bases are TGTGCCAGCACCAACAGACTAGCGGGGGTCGGCGATACGCAGTATTTT.

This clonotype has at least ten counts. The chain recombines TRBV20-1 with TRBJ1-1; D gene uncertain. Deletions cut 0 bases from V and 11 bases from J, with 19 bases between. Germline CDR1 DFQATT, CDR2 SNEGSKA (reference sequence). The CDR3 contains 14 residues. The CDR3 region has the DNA TGCAGTGCTAGAGATGCTTCGGTCTCCCAACTCGCTTTCTTT. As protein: CSARDASVSQLAFF.

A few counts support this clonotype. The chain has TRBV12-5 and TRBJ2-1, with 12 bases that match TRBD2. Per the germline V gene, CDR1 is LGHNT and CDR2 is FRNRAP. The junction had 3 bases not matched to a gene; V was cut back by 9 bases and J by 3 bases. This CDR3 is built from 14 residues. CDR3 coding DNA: TGTGCTAGCGGACTAGCGGGACTCTACAATGAGCAGTTCTTC. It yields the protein CASGLAGLYNEQFF.

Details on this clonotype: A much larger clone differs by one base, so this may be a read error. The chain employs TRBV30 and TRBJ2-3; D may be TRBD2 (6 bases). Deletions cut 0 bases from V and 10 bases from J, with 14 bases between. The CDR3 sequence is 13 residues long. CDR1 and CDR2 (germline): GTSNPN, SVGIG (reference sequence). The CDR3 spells CAWSVRRADAQYF. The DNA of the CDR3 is TGTGCCTGGAGTGTAAGGAGGGCGGATGCGCAGTATTTT.

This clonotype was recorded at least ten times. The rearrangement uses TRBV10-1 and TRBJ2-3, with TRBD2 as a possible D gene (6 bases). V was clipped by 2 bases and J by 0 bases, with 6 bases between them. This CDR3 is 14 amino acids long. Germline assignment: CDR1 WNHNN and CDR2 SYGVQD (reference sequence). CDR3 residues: CASSEGGSTDTQYF. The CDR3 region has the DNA TGCGCCAGCAGTGAGGGGGGGAGCACAGATACGCAGTATTTT.

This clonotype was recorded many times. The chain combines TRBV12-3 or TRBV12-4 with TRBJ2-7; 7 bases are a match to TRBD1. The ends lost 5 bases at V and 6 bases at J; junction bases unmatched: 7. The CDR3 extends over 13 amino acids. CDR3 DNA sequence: TGTGCCAGCAGTCCACATCCAGGGGGCGAGCAGTACTTC. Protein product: CASSPHPGGEQYF.

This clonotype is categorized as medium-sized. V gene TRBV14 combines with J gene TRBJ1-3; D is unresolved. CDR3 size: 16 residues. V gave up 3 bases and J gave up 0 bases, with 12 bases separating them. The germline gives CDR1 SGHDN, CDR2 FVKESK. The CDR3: CASSQRPPASGNTIYF. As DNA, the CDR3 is TGTGCCAGCAGCCAGCGGCCGCCGGCCTCTGGAAACACCATATATTTT.

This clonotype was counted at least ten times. The CDR3 DNA follows: TGCAGCGTTCGACAGGGGAATGGCTACACCTTC. This codes for CSVRQGNGYTF. The V and J genes are TRBV29-1 and TRBJ1-2, with TRBD1 identical over 8 bases. From germline, CDR1 is SQVTM and CDR2 ANQGSEA. The CDR3 spans 11 residues. V lost 5 bases, J lost 6 bases, and 2 bases stayed unmatched. Complete variable domain (other parts from reference TRBV29-1 and TRBJ1-2): SAVISQKPSRDICQRGTSLTIQCQVDSQVTMMFWYRQQPGQSLTLIATANQGSEATYESGFVIDKFPISRPNLTFSTLTVSNMSPEDSSIYLCSVRQGNGYTFGSGTRLTVV.

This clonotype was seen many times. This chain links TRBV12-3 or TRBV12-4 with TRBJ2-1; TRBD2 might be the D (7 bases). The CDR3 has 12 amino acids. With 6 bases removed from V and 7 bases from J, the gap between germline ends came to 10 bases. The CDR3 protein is CASRGGPNEQFF. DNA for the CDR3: TGTGCCAGCAGGGGGGGGCCGAATGAGCAGTTCTTC.

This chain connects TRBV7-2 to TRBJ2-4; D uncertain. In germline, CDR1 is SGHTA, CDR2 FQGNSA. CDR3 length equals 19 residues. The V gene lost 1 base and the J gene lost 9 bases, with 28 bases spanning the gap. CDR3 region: CASSLVFGPRLNLGGIQYF. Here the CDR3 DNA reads TGTGCCAGCAGCTTAGTCTTCGGACCCCGGTTAAATCTCGGTGGCATTCAGTACTTC.

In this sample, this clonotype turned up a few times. CDR3 DNA sequence: TGTGCCAGTAGTCCGCGGGACTATACAGATACGCAGTATTTT. Translated: CASSPRDYTDTQYF. J is TRBJ2-3 and V is TRBV19, with TRBD2 matching 7 bases. Trimming removed 5 bases from V and 3 bases from J; junction bases left unmatched: 5. CDR1 and CDR2 (germline): LNHDA, SQIVND (reference sequence). The CDR3 is 14 residues long.

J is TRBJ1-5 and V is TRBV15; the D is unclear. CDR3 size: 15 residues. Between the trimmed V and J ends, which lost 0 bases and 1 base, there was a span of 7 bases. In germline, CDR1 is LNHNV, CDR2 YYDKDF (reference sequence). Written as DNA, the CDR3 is TGTGCCACCAGCAGAGAAGGGTTCAGCAATCAGCCCCAGCATTTT. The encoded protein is CATSREGFSNQPQHF.

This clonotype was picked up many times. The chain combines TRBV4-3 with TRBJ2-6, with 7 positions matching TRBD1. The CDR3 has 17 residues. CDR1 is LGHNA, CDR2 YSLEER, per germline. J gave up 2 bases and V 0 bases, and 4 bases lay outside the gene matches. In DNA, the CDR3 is TGCGCCAGCAGCCAAGAACAAGGGGGCGCTGGGGCCAACGTCCTGACTTTC. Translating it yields CASSQEQGGAGANVLTF.

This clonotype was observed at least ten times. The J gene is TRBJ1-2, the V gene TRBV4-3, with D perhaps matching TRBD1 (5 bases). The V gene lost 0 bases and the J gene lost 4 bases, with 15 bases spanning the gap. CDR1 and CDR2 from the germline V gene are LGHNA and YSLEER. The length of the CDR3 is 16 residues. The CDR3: CASSQEGRQGRYGYTF. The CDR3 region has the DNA TGCGCCAGCAGCCAAGAGGGCAGGCAGGGACGCTATGGCTACACCTTC.

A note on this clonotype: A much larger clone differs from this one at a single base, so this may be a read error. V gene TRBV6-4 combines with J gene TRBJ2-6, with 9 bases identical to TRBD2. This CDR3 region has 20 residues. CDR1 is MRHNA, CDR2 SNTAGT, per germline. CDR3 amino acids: CASSHSKAPGLASGANVLTF. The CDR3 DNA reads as TGTGCCAGCAGTCACTCGAAAGCACCGGGACTAGCATCTGGGGCCAACGTCCTGACTTTC.